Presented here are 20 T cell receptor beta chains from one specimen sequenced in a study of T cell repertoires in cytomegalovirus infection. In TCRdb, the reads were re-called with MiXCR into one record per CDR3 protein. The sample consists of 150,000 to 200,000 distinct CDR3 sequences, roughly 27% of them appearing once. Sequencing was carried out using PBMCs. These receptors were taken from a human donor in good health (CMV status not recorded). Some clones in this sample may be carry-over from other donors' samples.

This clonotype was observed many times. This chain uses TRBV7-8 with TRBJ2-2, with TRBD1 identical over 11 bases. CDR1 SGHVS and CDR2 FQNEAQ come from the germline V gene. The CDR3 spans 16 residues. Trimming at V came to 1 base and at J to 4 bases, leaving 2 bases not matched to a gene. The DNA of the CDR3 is TGTGCCAGCAGCTTAGGGACAGGGGGCATCACCGGGGAGCTGTTTTTT. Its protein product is CASSLGTGGITGELFF.

CDR3 sequence: CASSLDGTTNEKLFF. Written as DNA, the CDR3 is TGCGCCAGCAGCTTAGACGGAACAACTAATGAAAAACTGTTTTTT. The chain employs TRBV5-1 and TRBJ1-4; no reliable D call. Germline V gene sequence: CDR1 SGHRS, CDR2 YFSETQ. Deletions cut 2 bases from V and 0 bases from J, with 8 bases between. This CDR3 has 15 residues.

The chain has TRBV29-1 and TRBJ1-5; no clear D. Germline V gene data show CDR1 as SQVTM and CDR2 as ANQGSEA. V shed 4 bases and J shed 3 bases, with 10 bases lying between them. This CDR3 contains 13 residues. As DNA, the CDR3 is TGCAGCGTTGGGTCGGGAATCAATCAGCCCCAGCATTTT. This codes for CSVGSGINQPQHF.

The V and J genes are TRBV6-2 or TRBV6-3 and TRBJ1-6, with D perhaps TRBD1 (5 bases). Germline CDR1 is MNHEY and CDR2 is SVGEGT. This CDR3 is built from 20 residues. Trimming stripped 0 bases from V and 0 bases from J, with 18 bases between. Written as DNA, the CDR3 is TGTGCCAGCAGTTACTCAAGGGTCGGGGACCTGAGCTCCTATAATTCACCCCTCCACTTT. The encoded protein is CASSYSRVGDLSSYNSPLHF.

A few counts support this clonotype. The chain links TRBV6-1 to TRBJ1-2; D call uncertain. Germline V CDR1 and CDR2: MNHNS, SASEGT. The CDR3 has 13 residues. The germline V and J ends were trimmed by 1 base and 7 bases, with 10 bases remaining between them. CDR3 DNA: TGTGCCAGCAGTGAAGAGGGCTTAGGTGGCTACACCTTC. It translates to CASSEEGLGGYTF.

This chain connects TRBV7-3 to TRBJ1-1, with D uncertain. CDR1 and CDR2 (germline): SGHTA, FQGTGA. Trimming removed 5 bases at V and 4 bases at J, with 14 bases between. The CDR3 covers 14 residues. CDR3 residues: CASSPGVFGTEAFF. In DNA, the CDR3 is TGTGCCAGCAGCCCCGGGGTCTTCGGCACTGAAGCTTTCTTT.

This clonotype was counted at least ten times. CDR3 DNA sequence: TGCAGCGTTTCCCTCGGGGTATCAGAGACCCAGTACTTC. Residues: CSVSLGVSETQYF. J is TRBJ2-5 and V is TRBV29-1, with TRBD2 as a possible D gene (5 bases). Germline V gene data show CDR1 as SQVTM and CDR2 as ANQGSEA. Deletions cut 5 bases from V and 4 bases from J, with 14 bases between. CDR3 length equals 13 residues.

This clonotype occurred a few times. Here the CDR3 DNA reads TGTGCCAGCAGCGCAGGACAGGATGACGAGCAGTACTTC. Encoded protein: CASSAGQDDEQYF. The genes are TRBV5-6 and TRBJ2-7, with 7 bases aligning to TRBD1. The CDR3 spans 13 residues. The germline V gene encodes CDR1 SGHDT and CDR2 YYEEEE. Trimming removed 4 bases from V and 5 bases from J; junction bases left unmatched: 6.

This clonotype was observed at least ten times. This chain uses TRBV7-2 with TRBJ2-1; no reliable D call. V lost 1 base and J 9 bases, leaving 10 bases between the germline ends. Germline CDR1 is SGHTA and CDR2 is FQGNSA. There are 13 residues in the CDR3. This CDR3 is CASSLETDREQFF. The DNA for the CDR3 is TGTGCCAGCAGCTTAGAAACCGACCGTGAGCAGTTCTTC.

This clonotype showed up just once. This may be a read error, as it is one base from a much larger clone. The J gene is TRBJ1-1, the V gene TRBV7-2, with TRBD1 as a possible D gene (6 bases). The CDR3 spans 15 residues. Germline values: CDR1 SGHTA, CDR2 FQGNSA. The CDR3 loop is CASSSRGRANTVAFF. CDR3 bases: TGTGCCAGCAGCTCTCGGGGGCGGGCAAACACTGTAGCTTTCTTT.

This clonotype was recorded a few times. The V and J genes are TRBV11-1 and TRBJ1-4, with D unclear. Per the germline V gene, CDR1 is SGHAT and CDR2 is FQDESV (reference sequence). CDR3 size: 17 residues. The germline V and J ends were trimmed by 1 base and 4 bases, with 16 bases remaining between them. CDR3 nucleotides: TGTGCCAGCAGCTTAGTTGACACCAACACTTTTAATGAAAAACTGTTTTTT. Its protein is CASSLVDTNTFNEKLFF.

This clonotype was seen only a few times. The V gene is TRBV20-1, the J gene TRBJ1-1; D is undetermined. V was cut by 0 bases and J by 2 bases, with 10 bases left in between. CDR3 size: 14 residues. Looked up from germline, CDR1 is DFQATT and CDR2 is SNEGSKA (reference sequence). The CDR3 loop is CSARDPTGNTEAFF. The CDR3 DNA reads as TGCAGTGCTAGAGATCCGACGGGTAACACTGAAGCTTTCTTT.

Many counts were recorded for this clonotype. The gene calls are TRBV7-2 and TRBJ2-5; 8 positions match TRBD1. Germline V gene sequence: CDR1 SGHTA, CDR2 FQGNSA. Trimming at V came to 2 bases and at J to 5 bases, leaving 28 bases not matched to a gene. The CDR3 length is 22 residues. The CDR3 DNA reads TGTGCCAGCAGCTTACGTATTAATTTCAGGACAGGGAACGTCCGAACAGGGGAGACCCAGTACTTC. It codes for CASSLRINFRTGNVRTGETQYF.

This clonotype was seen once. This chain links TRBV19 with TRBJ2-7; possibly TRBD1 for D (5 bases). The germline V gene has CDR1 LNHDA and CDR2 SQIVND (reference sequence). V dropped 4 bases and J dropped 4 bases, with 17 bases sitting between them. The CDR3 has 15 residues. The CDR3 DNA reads TGTGCCAGTAGTACGGTACAACAGGCCCAGTACGAGCAGTACTTC. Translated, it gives CASSTVQQAQYEQYF.

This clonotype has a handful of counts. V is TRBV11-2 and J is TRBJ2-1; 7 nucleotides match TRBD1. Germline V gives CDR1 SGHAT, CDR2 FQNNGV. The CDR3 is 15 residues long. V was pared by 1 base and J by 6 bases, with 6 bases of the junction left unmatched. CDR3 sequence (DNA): TGTGCCAGCAGCTTAGGACAGGGAAGCGGCAATGAGCAGTTCTTC. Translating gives CASSLGQGSGNEQFF.

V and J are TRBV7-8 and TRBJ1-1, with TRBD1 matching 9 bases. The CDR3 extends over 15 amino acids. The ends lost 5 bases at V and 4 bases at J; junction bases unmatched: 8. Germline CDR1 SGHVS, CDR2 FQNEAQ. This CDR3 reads CASSPNSDRGTEAFF. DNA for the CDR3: TGTGCCAGCAGCCCAAACTCGGACAGGGGCACTGAAGCTTTCTTT.

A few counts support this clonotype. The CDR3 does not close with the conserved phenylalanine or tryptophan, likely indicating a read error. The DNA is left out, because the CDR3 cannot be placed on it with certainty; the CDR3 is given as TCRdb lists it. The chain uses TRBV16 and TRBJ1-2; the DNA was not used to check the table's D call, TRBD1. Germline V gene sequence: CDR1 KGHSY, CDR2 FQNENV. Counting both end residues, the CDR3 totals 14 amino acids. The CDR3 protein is CASSQSSDRGPPKL.

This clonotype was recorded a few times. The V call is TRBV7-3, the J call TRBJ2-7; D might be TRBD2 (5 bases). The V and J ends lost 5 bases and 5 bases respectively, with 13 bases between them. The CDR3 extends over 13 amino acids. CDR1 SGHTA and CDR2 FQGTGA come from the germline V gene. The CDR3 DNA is TGTGCCAGCAGCCCGGGAACTCGGGACGAGCAGTACTTC. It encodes CASSPGTRDEQYF.

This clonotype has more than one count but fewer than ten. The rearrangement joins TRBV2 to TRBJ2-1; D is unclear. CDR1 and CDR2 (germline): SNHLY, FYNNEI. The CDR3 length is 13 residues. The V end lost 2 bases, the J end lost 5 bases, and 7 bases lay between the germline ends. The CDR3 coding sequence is TGTGCCAGCAGTGAAAGGGCCAACAATGAGCAGTTCTTC. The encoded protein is CASSERANNEQFF.

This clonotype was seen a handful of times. The CDR3 DNA is TGTGCCAGCAGTGAATATTGTTCCAGACTCTACGAGCAGTACTTC. It is translated as CASSEYCSRLYEQYF. V gene TRBV25-1 combines with J gene TRBJ2-7; unclear D gene. The CDR3 is 15 residues long. The V gene lost 0 bases and the J gene lost 3 bases, with 12 bases spanning the gap. Germline V lookup: CDR1 MGHDK, CDR2 SYGVNS.